These 18 T cell receptor beta chains share one sample of origin, sequenced in a study of blood T cell repertoires in COVID-19. Assay used: immunoSEQ multiplex PCR; TCRdb lists only in-frame clones, some missing. The table records 100,000 or so clones, around 89% of them present only once. Material for sequencing was peripheral blood. Receptors were obtained from a human donor with acute or convalescent COVID-19. The donor label of this sample is uncertain.

The chain has TRBV2 and TRBJ2-7; TRBD2 is a possible D gene (7 bases). The CDR3 contains 12 residues. Trimming cost V 6 bases and J 6 bases, with 12 bases left between them. The germline gives CDR1 SNHLY, CDR2 FYNNEI. In nucleotides, the CDR3 is TGTGCCAGCAGGGGAGGGGGTCCCGAGCAGTACTTC. Amino acids: CASRGGGPEQYF. Full variable domain (missing parts from reference TRBV2 and TRBJ2-7): EPEVTQTPSHQVTQMGQEVILRCVPISNHLYFYWYRQILGQKVEFLVSFYNNEISEKSEIFDDQFSVERPDGSNFTLKIRSTKLEDSAMYFCASRGGGPEQYFGPGTRLTVT.

The rearrangement joins TRBV5-8 to TRBJ1-2; 10 bases line up with TRBD1. V trimming: 2 bases; J trimming: 4 bases; junction bases outside the gene matches: 14. The CDR3 has 18 amino acids. The germline V gene encodes CDR1 SGHTS and CDR2 YDEGEE. CDR3 coding DNA: TGTGCCAGCAGCTTCTCCGGGACAGGGGCCCCTGTAGGCTATGGCTACACCTTC. This sequence encodes CASSFSGTGAPVGYGYTF.

The chain couples TRBV7-3 to TRBJ1-3; D is possibly TRBD1 (5 bases). V shed 6 bases and J shed 0 bases, with 27 bases lying between them. Germline CDR1 SGHTA, CDR2 FQGTGA. This CDR3 contains 20 residues. The CDR3 loop is CASRPRVNRGLHNSGNTIYF. The CDR3 region has the DNA TGTGCCAGCAGACCGAGGGTAAACCGGGGACTTCATAACTCTGGAAACACCATATATTTT.

The CDR3 region has the DNA TGTGCCAGCAGCGTAGAAGCGGGGACGATCTACGAGCAGTACTTC. Translation gives CASSVEAGTIYEQYF. The chain combines TRBV9 with TRBJ2-7; TRBD2 matches at 7 bases. CDR1 SGDLS and CDR2 YYNGEE come from the germline V gene. This CDR3 has 15 residues. V was pared by 0 bases and J by 3 bases, with 6 bases of the junction left unmatched.

In its sample, this clone was seen a few times. The chain has TRBV28 and TRBJ1-4; 9 bases fit TRBD1. The CDR3 consists of 14 residues. Germline values: CDR1 MDHEN, CDR2 SYDVKM. The trim removed 5 bases at V and 8 bases at J, leaving 6 bases unmatched. CDR3: CASSTGTGREKLFF. In nucleotides, the CDR3 is TGTGCCAGCAGTACCGGGACAGGGCGGGAAAAACTGTTTTTT. Based on the CDR3 plus reference TRBV28 and TRBJ1-4, the full variable domain is DVKVTQSSRYLVKRTGEKVFLECVQDMDHENMFWYRQDPGLGLRLIYFSYDVKMKEKGDIPEGYSVSREKKERFSLILESASTNQTSMYLCASSTGTGREKLFFGSGTQLSVL.

The chain uses TRBV6-4 and TRBJ2-1, with D possibly TRBD1 on 5 matching bases. V was clipped by 3 bases and J by 4 bases, with 10 bases between them. This CDR3 region has 14 residues. CDR1 is MRHNA and CDR2 is SNTAGT in the germline V gene. The CDR3 bases are TGTGCCAGCAGTGATGAGGCAGGGTACAATGAGCAGTTCTTC. This translates into CASSDEAGYNEQFF.

This clone has more than one count but fewer than ten. V and J are TRBV7-9 and TRBJ2-7; D might be TRBD1 (5 bases). The CDR3 length is 13 residues. Germline V gene data show CDR1 as SEHNR and CDR2 as FQNEAQ (reference sequence). V lost 5 bases to trimming and J lost 2 bases, with 10 bases between them. CDR3 sequence: CASSPGQTYEQYF. CDR3 DNA sequence: TGTGCCAGCAGCCCCGGACAAACCTACGAGCAGTACTTC.

This clone was observed a few times. V and J are TRBV7-2 and TRBJ2-7; 13 nucleotides match TRBD2. This CDR3 has 15 amino acids. V was clipped by 5 bases and J by 9 bases; unmatched bases: 10. In germline, CDR1 is SGHTA, CDR2 FQGNSA. CDR3 bases: TGTGCCAGCAGCCCCGGACTAGCGGGGGCTACGAGGCAGTACTTC. It codes for CASSPGLAGATRQYF.

The chain couples TRBV5-1 to TRBJ2-3; D call uncertain. Per germline, CDR1 SGHRS and CDR2 YFSETQ. The CDR3 loop spans 13 amino acids. V was clipped by 3 bases and J by 2 bases, with 7 bases between them. The CDR3 bases are TGCGCCAGCAGCTATTCACACACAGATACGCAGTATTTT. Translation: CASSYSHTDTQYF.

The rearrangement links TRBV18 to TRBJ1-4; D uncertain. V dropped 4 bases and J dropped 1 base, with 13 bases sitting between them. Germline V gene data show CDR1 as KGHSH and CDR2 as LQKENI. This CDR3 has 16 residues. Written as DNA, the CDR3 is TGTGCCAGCTCACAAGCTTTTCAAGTAACTAATGAAAAACTGTTTTTT. Translated, it gives CASSQAFQVTNEKLFF.

CDR3 amino acids: CASSFKGGQETQYF. Written as DNA, the CDR3 is TGTGCCAGCAGCTTTAAGGGCGGGCAAGAGACCCAGTACTTC. This chain uses TRBV5-4 with TRBJ2-5, with a weak D call TRBD2 (5 bases). Looked up from germline, CDR1 is SGHNT and CDR2 is YYREEE (reference sequence). V was clipped by 2 bases and J by 2 bases, with 10 bases between them. The CDR3 extends over 14 amino acids.

This clone came up a few times. This chain joins TRBV7-6 and TRBJ2-7; maybe TRBD2 (6 bases). V was shortened by 3 bases and J by 2 bases, with 14 bases between the two germline ends. This CDR3 comprises 15 residues. CDR1 is SGHVS, CDR2 FNYEAQ, per germline. DNA for the CDR3: TGTGCCAGCAGCTTGGGCCGGGACTCTACCTACGAGCAGTACTTC. Amino acid sequence: CASSLGRDSTYEQYF.

V and J are TRBV19 and TRBJ1-5, with D perhaps TRBD1 (6 bases). Germline V CDR1 and CDR2: LNHDA, SQIVND (reference sequence). The CDR3 sequence is 15 residues long. Trimming cost V 6 bases and J 2 bases, with 14 bases left between them. This chain's CDR3 is CASSPRGAGNQPQHF. In DNA form, the CDR3 reads TGTGCCAGTAGCCCCAGGGGCGCGGGCAATCAGCCCCAGCATTTT.

The V gene is TRBV5-5, the J gene TRBJ1-6, with D tentatively TRBD1 (5 bases). Germline CDR1 SGHKS, CDR2 YYEKEE (reference sequence). This CDR3 region has 14 residues. V dropped 5 bases and J dropped 5 bases, with 11 bases sitting between them. CDR3 DNA sequence: TGTGCCAGCAGTCGACAGATAAATAATTCACCCCTCCACTTT. Amino acids: CASSRQINNSPLHF.

The chain uses TRBV18 and TRBJ1-1, with 10 bases that match TRBD1. V trimming: 2 bases; J trimming: 3 bases; junction bases outside the gene matches: 3. Germline-derived CDR1 and CDR2 are KGHSH and LQKENI. This CDR3 contains 15 residues. CDR3 residues: CASSPRQGADTEAFF. DNA of the CDR3: TGTGCCAGCTCACCAAGACAGGGGGCAGACACTGAAGCTTTCTTT.

The chain uses TRBV6-2 or TRBV6-3 and TRBJ2-7, with TRBD1 matching over 9 bases. Germline trimming cut 4 bases from V and 2 bases from J; bases unmatched to any gene: 6. Germline lookup yields CDR1 MNHEY and CDR2 SVGEGT. The CDR3 spans 15 residues. CDR3 loop: CASSLTGGFPYEQYF. CDR3 coding DNA: TGTGCCAGCAGTTTGACAGGGGGTTTCCCCTACGAGCAGTACTTC.

The chain couples TRBV19 to TRBJ1-1; D is possibly TRBD1 (6 bases). Looked up from germline, CDR1 is LNHDA and CDR2 is SQIVND (reference sequence). Between the trimmed V and J ends, which lost 8 bases and 4 bases, there was a span of 23 bases. The CDR3 loop spans 16 amino acids. The CDR3 region has the DNA TGTGCCAGTTGGGCGGGGGGGCGCGGAAGGGTCACTGAAGCTTTCTTT. It is translated as CASWAGGRGRVTEAFF.

The V gene is TRBV15, the J gene TRBJ1-2; 8 bases are a match to TRBD1. There are 16 residues in the CDR3. The J segment lost 7 bases and the V segment lost 2 bases, leaving 12 bases of the junction unmatched. CDR1 is LNHNV and CDR2 is YYDKDF in the germline V gene (reference sequence). The CDR3 DNA reads as TGTGCCACCAGCAGACCCCGGGACAGGAGTCTTGCTGGCTACACCTTC. Translation: CATSRPRDRSLAGYTF.